A single sample is the source of the 27 T cell receptor beta chains below, sequenced in a study of low-dose radiotherapy and immunotherapy resistance in tumors. TRAV and TRBV primers primed cDNA for both TCRalpha and TCRbeta. Using a constant-region primer together with a V-primer adapter, TCRs were subjected to around 20 PCR cycles of amplification. TCRdb re-called the reads through MiXCR, storing one row per CDR3 protein. The table shows 10,000 to 15,000 distinct CDR3 sequences, with roughly 60% occurring only once. The receptor source for this set is a human donor with advanced metastatic prostate, ovarian, gallbladder or colorectal cancer (not recorded which). This table probably holds off-target reads from a library built for another chain.

The chain combines TRBV24-1 with TRBJ2-5; TRBD2 matches 8 bases. The CDR3 runs 16 residues. Per germline, CDR1 KGHDR and CDR2 SFDVKD. V lost 5 bases to trimming and J lost 1 base; unmatched junction nucleotides: 8. The DNA of the CDR3 is TGTGCCACCAGTGGCGGGGGGACACCAGGCCAAGAGACCCAGTACTTC. It yields the protein CATSGGGTPGQETQYF.

The J gene is TRBJ2-1, the V gene TRBV4-3; no clear D gene. The V gene lost 0 bases and the J gene lost 8 bases, with 8 bases spanning the gap. The CDR3 consists of 13 residues. Germline V gives CDR1 LGHNA, CDR2 YSLEER. This chain's CDR3 is CASSQDLGDEQFF. The DNA for the CDR3 is TGCGCCAGCAGCCAAGATCTGGGCGATGAGCAGTTCTTC.

The gene calls are TRBV30 and TRBJ2-7; 7 bases align to TRBD1. CDR1 is GTSNPN, CDR2 SVGIG, per germline (reference sequence). V shed 0 bases, J shed 3 bases, and the junction held 5 bases outside the gene matches. There are 14 residues in the CDR3. CDR3 sequence: CAWSVGTVDYEQYF. In DNA form, the CDR3 reads TGTGCCTGGAGTGTCGGGACAGTGGACTACGAGCAGTACTTC. Combining the CDR3 with reference TRBV30 and TRBJ2-7 gives the whole variable domain SQTIHQWPATLVQPVGSPLSLECTVEGTSNPNLYWYRQAAGRGLQLLFYSVGIGQISSEVPQNLSASRPQDRQFILSSKKLLLSDSGFYLCAWSVGTVDYEQYFGPGTRLTVT.

The chain links TRBV7-2 to TRBJ2-1, with 9 positions matching TRBD1. V was pared by 6 bases and J by 7 bases, with 7 bases of the junction left unmatched. Germline CDR1 and CDR2: SGHTA and FQGNSA. The CDR3 is 14 residues long. The CDR3, as DNA: TGTGCCAGCAGGATACTACAGGGGGCGAATGAGCAGTTCTTC. As protein: CASRILQGANEQFF.

V usage is TRBV5-4 and J usage is TRBJ2-1, with D tentatively TRBD1 (5 bases). Germline CDR1 SGHNT, CDR2 YYREEE (reference sequence). This CDR3 comprises 15 residues. Deletions cut 4 bases from V and 3 bases from J, with 14 bases between. The CDR3 here is CASSPDSQVYNEQFF. The CDR3 coding sequence is TGTGCCAGCAGCCCTGACAGTCAGGTCTACAATGAGCAGTTCTTC.

The chain carries TRBV5-1 and TRBJ1-2; D not resolved. Trimming cost V 0 bases and J 3 bases, with 6 bases left between them. The CDR3 sequence is 13 residues long. Germline V gives CDR1 SGHRS, CDR2 YFSETQ. In DNA, the CDR3 is TGCGCCAGCAGCTTGGTCCCCGACTATGGCTACACCTTC. This sequence encodes CASSLVPDYGYTF.

The sample holds a few counts of this clonotype. The rearrangement uses TRBV27 and TRBJ2-1, with D hard to call. The V gene lost 2 bases and the J gene lost 0 bases, with 8 bases spanning the gap. CDR1 MNHEY and CDR2 SMNVEV come from the germline V gene (reference sequence). This CDR3 spans 15 amino acids. The CDR3 region has the DNA TGTGCCAGCAGTTTACCGGGCAACTCCTACAATGAGCAGTTCTTC. Translated: CASSLPGNSYNEQFF.

V and J are TRBV6-1 and TRBJ2-7, with a possible D match to TRBD1 (6 bases). The germline V and J ends were trimmed by 5 bases and 2 bases, with 7 bases remaining between them. Germline CDR1 MNHNS, CDR2 SASEGT. The CDR3 totals 12 residues. The CDR3 region is CASSRTAYEQYF. As DNA, the CDR3 is TGTGCCAGCAGTAGGACAGCCTACGAGCAGTACTTC.

The chain links TRBV29-1 to TRBJ2-7, with D unresolved. Germline loops: CDR1 SQVTM, CDR2 ANQGSEA. Deletions cut 0 bases from V and 3 bases from J, with 12 bases between. The CDR3 is 14 residues long. The CDR3 reads CSVEDQLYYYEQYF. The CDR3, as DNA: TGCAGCGTTGAAGATCAGTTATACTACTACGAGCAGTACTTC.

CDR3 sequence reads: CSARFLTGPQETQYF. The CDR3 DNA follows: TGCAGTGCTAGATTTCTTACAGGGCCTCAAGAGACCCAGTACTTC. The V gene is TRBV20-1, the J gene TRBJ2-5; TRBD1 might be the D (6 bases). The V gene's germline CDR1 is DFQATT and CDR2 SNEGSKA (reference sequence). V was cut by 2 bases and J by 2 bases, with 15 bases left in between. The CDR3 totals 15 residues.

A few counts support this clonotype. This chain links TRBV5-3 with TRBJ2-7; no clear D. TRBV5-3 is identified as an open reading frame with a role that is uncertain. This CDR3 has 11 residues. The V end was cut by 8 bases, the J end by 3 bases, with 9 bases between. In DNA form, the CDR3 reads TGTGCCAGCAGCCCCGGCTACGAGCAGTACTTC. Translation gives CASSPGYEQYF.

The chain combines TRBV4-3 with TRBJ1-4; no reliable D call. Germline V gene sequence: CDR1 LGHNA, CDR2 YSLEER. Trimming took 0 bases from V and 8 from J, leaving 10 bases between them. This CDR3 spans 14 amino acids. Here the CDR3 DNA reads TGCGCCAGCAGCCAAGATTCCGTGGCGGAAAAACTGTTTTTT. This translates into CASSQDSVAEKLFF.

The chain is built from TRBV18 and TRBJ2-7; either TRBD1 or TRBD2 may fit D (5 bases each). The V and J ends lost 3 bases and 6 bases respectively, with 21 bases between them. Germline V gene data show CDR1 as KGHSH and CDR2 as LQKENI. The CDR3 is 16 amino acids. For the CDR3, the DNA is TGTGCCAGCTCACCTCAAAGACAGCCGGGGTTGGGCGAGCAGTACTTC. Amino acids: CASSPQRQPGLGEQYF.

The gene calls are TRBV5-1 and TRBJ2-2; 8 bases align to TRBD1. The length of the CDR3 is 15 residues. Germline CDR1 SGHRS, CDR2 YFSETQ. Trimming cost V 8 bases and J 5 bases; bases outside gene matches: 11. CDR3 residues: CARRRSTGGTGELFF. CDR3 bases: TGCGCCAGAAGACGCTCCACAGGGGGTACCGGGGAGCTGTTTTTT. Looking up the rest from reference TRBV5-1 and TRBJ2-2 gives the full variable domain: KAGVTQTPRYLIKTRGQQVTLSCSPISGHRSVSWYQQTPGQGLQFLFEYFSETQRNKGNFPGRFSGRQFSNSRSEMNVSTLELGDSALYLCARRRSTGGTGELFFGEGSRLTVL.

The CDR3 loop reads CASSPSRDRGRSGYTF. The DNA for the CDR3 is TGTGCCAGCTCACCAAGTCGGGACAGGGGGCGAAGCGGCTACACCTTC. This chain uses TRBV18 with TRBJ1-2; TRBD1 matches 12 bases. The CDR3 consists of 16 residues. J was trimmed by 8 bases and V by 2 bases; bases with no gene match: 9. Germline V lookup: CDR1 KGHSH, CDR2 LQKENI.

The chain employs TRBV7-9 and TRBJ2-3; 7 nucleotides line up with TRBD2. V lost 0 bases to trimming and J lost 6 bases; unmatched junction nucleotides: 9. Per germline, CDR1 SEHNR and CDR2 FQNEAQ (reference sequence). This CDR3 has 16 amino acids. CDR3: CASSLAGSGMLDTQYF. The CDR3 DNA is TGTGCCAGCAGCTTAGCGGGCAGCGGGATGCTCGATACGCAGTATTTT.

The chain couples TRBV28 to TRBJ1-4; 7 bases fit TRBD1. The V gene end was trimmed by 7 bases and the J gene end by 4 bases; junction bases not matched to a gene: 9. The CDR3 sequence is 15 residues long. Germline V gives CDR1 MDHEN, CDR2 SYDVKM. The CDR3 loop reads CASNSAGGGNEKLFF. CDR3 in DNA: TGTGCCAGCAATTCCGCAGGGGGAGGTAATGAAAAACTGTTTTTT.

The CDR3 sequence is CASSGLADTGELFF. The CDR3 DNA sequence: TGTGCCAGCAGTGGACTAGCGGACACCGGGGAGCTGTTTTTT. The chain uses TRBV6-1 and TRBJ2-2; 9 positions agree with TRBD2. Germline V gene data show CDR1 as MNHNS and CDR2 as SASEGT. V lost 4 bases, J lost 3 bases, and 0 bases stayed unmatched. This CDR3 region has 14 residues.

The table lists this clonotype with a few counts. The V gene is TRBV28, the J gene TRBJ2-5, with D maybe TRBD1 (5 bases). Germline CDR1 is MDHEN and CDR2 is SYDVKM. V was trimmed by 2 bases and J by 0 bases, leaving 10 bases between them. CDR3 length: 15 residues. The CDR3 DNA sequence: TGTGCCAGCAGTTTAAGGGGCCGCAACCAAGAGACCCAGTACTTC. It translates to CASSLRGRNQETQYF. The complete variable domain, with remaining parts taken from reference TRBV28 and TRBJ2-5, reads DVKVTQSSRYLVKRTGEKVFLECVQDMDHENMFWYRQDPGLGLRLIYFSYDVKMKEKGDIPEGYSVSREKKERFSLILESASTNQTSMYLCASSLRGRNQETQYFGPGTRLLVL.

The chain's CDR3 is CASSPGGYTEAFF. The CDR3 DNA reads TGTGCCAGCAGCCCTGGGGGGTACACTGAAGCTTTCTTT. The chain couples TRBV11-2 to TRBJ1-1, with D possibly being TRBD1 (5 bases). The germline CDR1 and CDR2 sequences are SGHAT and FQNNGV. This CDR3 spans 13 amino acids. V dropped 5 bases and J dropped 3 bases, with 10 bases sitting between them.

The chain has TRBV6-2 or TRBV6-3 and TRBJ2-2; a possible D gene is TRBD2 (6 bases). V shed 5 bases and J shed 0 bases, with 10 bases lying between them. The CDR3 has 15 amino acids. The germline V gene encodes CDR1 MNHEY and CDR2 SVGEGT. CDR3 in amino acids: CASSVGTSNTGELFF. The DNA of the CDR3 is TGTGCCAGCAGTGTCGGGACTTCGAACACCGGGGAGCTGTTTTTT.

This clonotype has only a few counts. In nucleotides, the CDR3 is TGTGCCAGCAGTCCAAAACCCTGGACTAGCGTCGAGCAGTTCTTC. This gives the protein CASSPKPWTSVEQFF. This sequence joins TRBV28 and TRBJ2-1; 9 bases line up with TRBD2. Germline V CDR1 and CDR2: MDHEN, SYDVKM. Trimming took 5 bases from V and 10 from J; bases not matched to a gene: 12. The CDR3 runs 15 residues.

V and J are TRBV7-2 and TRBJ1-1; possible D gene TRBD1, 6 bases. From germline, CDR1 is SGHTA and CDR2 FQGNSA. V was pared by 4 bases and J by 1 base, with 22 bases between. This CDR3 contains 18 residues. CDR3: CASSSPVASGARNTEAFF. CDR3 nucleotide sequence: TGTGCCAGCAGCTCCCCGGTCGCCTCGGGGGCGCGGAACACTGAAGCTTTCTTT.

V and J are TRBV11-2 and TRBJ1-3, with D uncertain. V dropped 3 bases and J dropped 4 bases, with 10 bases sitting between them. The germline gives CDR1 SGHAT, CDR2 FQNNGV. The CDR3 consists of 14 residues. Here the CDR3 reads CASSFPGGGNTIYF. The CDR3 bases are TGTGCCAGCAGCTTTCCCGGCGGGGGAAACACCATATATTTT.

J is TRBJ2-5 and V is TRBV18, with D unclear. The CDR3 loop spans 11 amino acids. Germline V gives CDR1 KGHSH, CDR2 LQKENI. The V end was cut by 3 bases, the J end by 1 base, with 0 bases between. The CDR3: CASSPQETQYF. For the CDR3, the DNA is TGTGCCAGCTCACCCCAAGAGACCCAGTACTTC.

The gene calls are TRBV6-5 and TRBJ2-4; D may be TRBD2 (5 bases). With 4 bases removed from V and 6 bases from J, the gap between germline ends came to 16 bases. Germline assignment: CDR1 MNHEY and CDR2 SVGAGI. CDR3 length: 15 residues. As DNA, the CDR3 is TGTGCCAGCAGTTCCATCCCTAGCTTTCGAAACATTCAGTACTTC. Residues: CASSSIPSFRNIQYF.

V is TRBV20-1 and J is TRBJ2-1, with D tentatively TRBD1 (5 bases). Germline lookup yields CDR1 DFQATT and CDR2 SNEGSKA (reference sequence). The V end lost 2 bases, the J end lost 5 bases, and 13 bases lay between the germline ends. The CDR3 runs to 14 residues. The CDR3 DNA follows: TGCAGTGCTAGAATCCTGGTCAGGGACAATGAGCAGTTCTTC. Translation gives CSARILVRDNEQFF.